This is a list of T cell receptor beta chains from one sample in a study of blood T cell repertoires in COVID-19. Assay used: immunoSEQ multiplex PCR; TCRdb lists only in-frame clones, some missing. This sample has 170,000 or so clones, with roughly 87% found just once. The specimen was peripheral blood. The receptors shown here come from a woman in her seventies with COVID-19, enrolled during active disease. CDR3s leave out the opening cysteine and the closing phenylalanine or tryptophan. A D gene is named only where the DNA matches it firmly.

v_call	j_call	d_call	cdr3_aa
TRBV18	TRBJ2-1	TRBD1	ASSRLPVRGLKGNEQF
TRBV28	TRBJ2-2	-	ASSKERQVALSNTGELF
TRBV19	TRBJ1-5	-	ASIIRTDSNQPQH
TRBV28	TRBJ1-4	-	ASSPSGVSNEKLF
TRBV5-1	TRBJ1-6	-	ASREFAGSFSPLH
TRBV18	TRBJ1-5	-	ASSRWEDEYQPQH
TRBV19	TRBJ2-5	TRBD2	ASSITGGRAQETQY
TRBV6-5	TRBJ1-2	-	ASSYSGDGYGYT
TRBV28	TRBJ1-5	-	ASSSFPTGLSGLSNQPQH
TRBV28	TRBJ1-4	TRBD1	ASSGQVNEKLF
TRBV18	TRBJ2-1	TRBD2	ASSPIQGTSGNEQF
TRBV14	TRBJ2-5	TRBD1	ASSQGRQGGRETQY
TRBV7-2	TRBJ2-1	TRBD2	ASSSRPGLPHEQF
TRBV5-1	TRBJ2-5	-	ASSLFGGRETQY
TRBV19	TRBJ2-2	TRBD2	ASSIPLAGTGELF
TRBV5-1	TRBJ1-3	-	ASSSAGSGNTIY
TRBV7-9	TRBJ2-2	TRBD2	ASSAYLAGAPTGELF
TRBV18	TRBJ2-5	TRBD1	ASSSDRGQETQY
TRBV7-9	TRBJ2-7	-	ASSNAAGTEQY
TRBV24-1	TRBJ2-1	TRBD2	ATSDRTASGSIGGTYNEQF
TRBV11-2	TRBJ2-1	-	ASSLGGDEQF
TRBV4-2	TRBJ1-2	-	ASSQDPANYGYT
TRBV3-1/TRBV3-2	TRBJ1-2	-	ASSQGGAVGSYT
TRBV5-8	TRBJ2-6	-	ASRSRPGANVLT
TRBV7-6	TRBJ2-6	TRBD2	ASSSGLAGSSGANVLT
TRBV7-8	TRBJ2-7	TRBD2	ASSLARFGGAGEQY
TRBV7-6	TRBJ2-7	TRBD2	ASSPLTSGTVYEQY
TRBV24-1	TRBJ2-7	TRBD1	ATSDGESGRTGTEQY
TRBV9	TRBJ2-1	TRBD2	ASSVVGRDNEQF
TRBV28	TRBJ2-1	TRBD2	ASSGTSGIYEQF
TRBV7-2	TRBJ2-3	TRBD2	ASSSRGGRANTQY
TRBV5-1	TRBJ2-1	TRBD1	ASSLGGQGREQF
TRBV6-2/TRBV6-3	TRBJ1-3	TRBD1	ASSRGQLSGNTIY
TRBV19	TRBJ1-4	-	ASSSPPGATNEKLF
TRBV2	TRBJ2-2	-	ASRAGTFTGELF
TRBV7-9	TRBJ1-1	TRBD1	ASRARQGLNTEAF
TRBV18	TRBJ2-5	-	ASSPLARPETQY
TRBV2	TRBJ1-6	-	ASSSPGGSFYNSPLH
TRBV24-1	TRBJ1-2	TRBD1	ATRDRDYGYT
TRBV5-6	TRBJ2-1	TRBD2	ASSLGTSGSLYEQF
TRBV6-5	TRBJ2-1	-	ASSPPGLNEQF
TRBV28	TRBJ1-3	-	ASTGYGNTIY
TRBV7-2	TRBJ1-4	-	ASSPQRVGEKLF
TRBV30	TRBJ1-1	-	AWVSAF
TRBV5-5	TRBJ1-2	-	ASSLGPLTGVQGYT
TRBV30	TRBJ2-1	TRBD2	AWSAVAGYNEQF
TRBV5-5	TRBJ2-7	TRBD2	ASSKGTSGTPYEQY
TRBV11-2	TRBJ2-2	-	ASSSLGDNTGELF
TRBV10-3	TRBJ2-7	TRBD1	AISPGTGASSYEQY
TRBV19	TRBJ2-5	-	ASTPGGLQETQY